A single sample is the source of the 26 T cell receptor beta chains below, sequenced in a study of blood T cell repertoires in COVID-19. Assay: immunoSEQ multiplex PCR; the TCRdb copy retains only in-frame clones and omits some. The sample consists of approximately 100,000 clones, approximately 81% of them appearing once. The material sequenced was peripheral blood. The receptors originated from a human donor in a cohort sampled during active COVID-19.

The genes are TRBV27 and TRBJ2-3; 9 bases fit TRBD1. Germline trimming cut 0 bases from V and 3 bases from J; bases unmatched to any gene: 4. CDR3 length: 16 amino acids. Looked up from germline, CDR1 is MNHEY and CDR2 is SMNVEV (reference sequence). In DNA form, the CDR3 reads TGTGCCAGCAGTTTATCGAAGGGGACAGGGACAGATACGCAGTATTTT. Its protein product is CASSLSKGTGTDTQYF.

This clone showed up just once. The chain links TRBV7-3 to TRBJ2-3, with D tentatively TRBD2 (6 bases). Germline values: CDR1 SGHTA, CDR2 FQGTGA. The CDR3 totals 15 residues. The ends were cut back, 4 bases at V and 0 bases at J, with 11 bases in the middle. The CDR3 DNA is TGTGCCAGCAGCTCCACCGGGACTAGCACAGATACGCAGTATTTT. Translated: CASSSTGTSTDTQYF.

This clone came up a few times. The chain carries TRBV27 and TRBJ2-7; 10 nucleotides align to TRBD1. The germline CDR1 and CDR2 sequences are MNHEY and SMNVEV (reference sequence). The CDR3 loop spans 15 amino acids. J lost 6 bases, V lost 6 bases, and 11 bases had no gene match. The DNA of the CDR3 is TGTGCCAGCAGGCCTTCCGGGACAGGGGAAGGCGAGCAGTACTTC. This encodes CASRPSGTGEGEQYF.

The chain joins TRBV7-3 to TRBJ1-1, with 9 bases identical to TRBD1. The CDR3 is made up of 18 amino acids. The V gene end was trimmed by 1 base and the J gene end by 1 base; junction bases not matched to a gene: 10. Germline V gene sequence: CDR1 SGHTA, CDR2 FQGTGA. Written as DNA, the CDR3 is TGTGCCAGCAGCTTAAGACTCGGACAGGGGCTTTGGAACACTGAAGCTTTCTTT. As protein: CASSLRLGQGLWNTEAFF.

The J gene is TRBJ2-1, the V gene TRBV10-3; 14 positions match TRBD2. Germline CDR1 is ENHRY and CDR2 is SYGVKD. V was pared by 5 bases and J by 8 bases, with 8 bases of the junction left unmatched. The CDR3 is 16 amino acids. CDR3 residues: CAISSTGTSGSHEQFF. CDR3 nucleotides: TGTGCCATCAGTTCAACCGGGACTAGCGGGAGTCATGAGCAGTTCTTC.

This clone was detected a few times. The CDR3: CAISLQGAASEAFF. The CDR3 DNA follows: TGTGCCATCAGTCTTCAGGGGGCGGCTTCTGAAGCTTTCTTT. The rearrangement links TRBV10-3 to TRBJ1-1, with 8 bases fitting TRBD1. CDR3 length: 14 amino acids. V lost 5 bases, J lost 6 bases, and 8 bases stayed unmatched. Germline V gene lookup returns CDR1 ENHRY and CDR2 SYGVKD.

The rearrangement links TRBV4-1 to TRBJ1-2; no clear D gene. This CDR3 region has 16 residues. The V gene's germline CDR1 is MGHRA and CDR2 YSYEKL. Deletions cut 0 bases from V and 4 bases from J, with 15 bases between. The CDR3 DNA is TGCGCCAGCAGCCAAGATAGGGAGGCAAGGACCTATGGCTACACCTTC. This translates into CASSQDREARTYGYTF.

This clone was found a few times. The chain has TRBV18 and TRBJ1-1, with TRBD1 as a possible D gene (5 bases). V lost 6 bases and J 0 bases, leaving 11 bases between the germline ends. Germline V gene lookup returns CDR1 KGHSH and CDR2 LQKENI. The CDR3 loop spans 14 amino acids. This chain's CDR3 is CASSLRQLNTEAFF. In DNA form, the CDR3 reads TGTGCCAGCTCGCTAAGACAGTTGAACACTGAAGCTTTCTTT.

This clone has only one observation. The chain carries TRBV28 and TRBJ2-7; perhaps TRBD1 as D (6 bases). The CDR3 is 18 amino acids. CDR1 MDHEN and CDR2 SYDVKM come from the germline V gene. V lost 2 bases and J lost 2, with 22 bases in between. CDR3: CASSLRVVAGVRTYEQYF. CDR3 bases: TGTGCCAGCAGTTTAAGGGTTGTGGCAGGGGTTCGAACCTACGAGCAGTACTTC.

The chain has TRBV5-1 and TRBJ2-7; a possible D gene is TRBD2 (6 bases). Trimming stripped 0 bases from V and 4 bases from J, with 14 bases between. The CDR3 is 15 residues long. Germline CDR1 is SGHRS and CDR2 is YFSETQ. The CDR3 loop is CASSLGGTVAYEQYF. CDR3 nucleotide sequence: TGCGCCAGCAGCTTGGGCGGGACCGTCGCTTACGAGCAGTACTTC.

V gene TRBV28 combines with J gene TRBJ1-5; D might be TRBD1 (5 bases). V shed 3 bases and J shed 3 bases, with 9 bases lying between them. Germline-derived CDR1 and CDR2 are MDHEN and SYDVKM. The CDR3 is 14 residues long. The CDR3 DNA is TGTGCCAGCAGTTTGGGACTGGACAATCAGCCCCAGCATTTT. Its translation: CASSLGLDNQPQHF. Drawing the rest from reference TRBV28 and TRBJ1-5, the complete variable domain is DVKVTQSSRYLVKRTGEKVFLECVQDMDHENMFWYRQDPGLGLRLIYFSYDVKMKEKGDIPEGYSVSREKKERFSLILESASTNQTSMYLCASSLGLDNQPQHFGDGTRLSIL.

The chain uses TRBV5-5 and TRBJ1-5; D not resolved. The germline V gene has CDR1 SGHKS and CDR2 YYEKEE (reference sequence). Trimming cost V 2 bases and J 9 bases, with 12 bases left between them. This CDR3 region has 13 residues. CDR3 sequence: CASSLTDTAPQHF. In DNA, the CDR3 is TGTGCCAGCAGCTTAACAGACACAGCGCCCCAGCATTTT.

CDR3: CASRRTGSPGELFF. DNA of the CDR3: TGTGCCAGTAGAAGGACAGGGAGTCCCGGGGAGCTGTTTTTT. This chain links TRBV19 with TRBJ2-2, with 8 bases identical to TRBD1. Germline V gene sequence: CDR1 LNHDA, CDR2 SQIVND (reference sequence). With 6 bases clipped from V and 6 bases from J, the junction kept 6 bases outside the gene matches. The CDR3 is 14 residues long.

The chain is built from TRBV28 and TRBJ1-2, with no clear D. The V and J ends lost 6 bases and 2 bases respectively, with 19 bases between them. The CDR3 is 16 amino acids. Germline CDR1 MDHEN, CDR2 SYDVKM. The CDR3 region has the DNA TGTGCCAGCAGAAGCGCGCCAGACCCCCCCAACTATGGCTACACCTTC. Protein sequence: CASRSAPDPPNYGYTF.

The chain uses TRBV12-3 or TRBV12-4 and TRBJ2-7; TRBD1 matches 8 bases. CDR3 length: 11 amino acids. The trim removed 6 bases at V and 8 bases at J, leaving 3 bases unmatched. The CDR3, as DNA: TGTGCCAGCAGCGACAGGGGTAAGCAGTACTTC. It translates to CASSDRGKQYF.

The sample holds a few counts of this clone. This chain joins TRBV4-1 and TRBJ2-5; 12 bases are shared with TRBD2. This CDR3 has 18 amino acids. The germline gives CDR1 MGHRA, CDR2 YSYEKL. The V and J ends lost 3 bases and 1 base, in that order; junction bases with no gene match: 9. Written as DNA, the CDR3 is TGCGCCAGCAGCCAGGGGCCTAGCGGGGGGGCCGGCCAAGAGACCCAGTACTTC. It codes for CASSQGPSGGAGQETQYF.

This clone appeared once. The chain is built from TRBV4-2 and TRBJ2-5; 9 nucleotides line up with TRBD2. With V trimmed by 0 bases and J by 3 bases, 5 bases remained unmatched. Germline CDR1 and CDR2: LGHNA and YNFKEQ. CDR3 length equals 16 residues. DNA for the CDR3: TGTGCCAGCAGCCAAGAAGTCATAGCGGGGGAAGAGACCCAGTACTTC. Translation: CASSQEVIAGEETQYF.

This rearrangement joins TRBV2 to TRBJ2-5; D call uncertain. In germline, CDR1 is SNHLY, CDR2 FYNNEI. This CDR3 is built from 12 residues. V was clipped by 6 bases and J by 6 bases, with 11 bases between them. The CDR3 nucleotides read TGTGCCAGCAGGGAGATGAGGAAGACCCAGTACTTC. This sequence encodes CASREMRKTQYF.

Comments on this clone: Other DNA sequences of this sample code for an identical CDR3. The chain combines TRBV7-3 with TRBJ2-1; 8 nucleotides agree with TRBD2. The J segment lost 4 bases and the V segment lost 5 bases, leaving 7 bases of the junction unmatched. CDR1 and CDR2 (germline): SGHTA, FQGTGA. CDR3 size: 15 residues. The chain's CDR3 is CASSPNGGGYNEQFF. The DNA of the CDR3 is TGTGCCAGCAGCCCGAACGGGGGGGGTTACAATGAGCAGTTCTTC.

This rearrangement joins TRBV2 to TRBJ1-1; no firm D call. In germline, CDR1 is SNHLY, CDR2 FYNNEI. CDR3 length: 13 amino acids. Trimming shortened V by 6 bases and J by 3 bases, and 11 bases separated the two germline ends. CDR3 region: CASRLLTDTEAFF. The CDR3 nucleotides read TGTGCCAGCAGGCTGTTGACTGACACTGAAGCTTTCTTT.

This chain joins TRBV7-3 and TRBJ2-7; no reliable D call. The CDR3 has 13 amino acids. Germline V lookup: CDR1 SGHTA, CDR2 FQGTGA. V was cut by 5 bases and J by 1 base, with 9 bases left in between. CDR3 amino acids: CASSPTNSYEQYF. DNA for the CDR3: TGTGCCAGCAGCCCGACAAATTCCTACGAGCAGTACTTC.

The chain carries TRBV28 and TRBJ2-1, with 8 bases lining up with TRBD1. The germline gives CDR1 MDHEN, CDR2 SYDVKM. CDR3 length equals 12 residues. J lost 12 bases, V lost 6 bases, and 7 bases had no gene match. CDR3: CASRDAGTGQFF. The CDR3, as DNA: TGTGCCAGCAGGGACGCCGGGACAGGGCAGTTCTTC.

The V and J genes are TRBV4-3 and TRBJ2-3; 8 bases match TRBD2. Germline V gene sequence: CDR1 LGHNA, CDR2 YSLEER. This CDR3 contains 16 residues. Trimming cost V 1 base and J 7 bases; bases outside gene matches: 10. This chain's CDR3 is CASSQALGGGRNTQYF. The CDR3 nucleotides are TGCGCCAGCAGCCAAGCACTTGGCGGGGGGCGGAATACGCAGTATTTT.

This clone appeared a few times. The V gene is TRBV7-2, the J gene TRBJ2-7; the D gene is possibly TRBD2 (5 bases). The V and J ends lost 0 bases and 5 bases respectively, with 11 bases between them. Germline V gives CDR1 SGHTA, CDR2 FQGNSA. The CDR3 extends over 14 amino acids. CDR3 sequence: CASSLARESDEQYF. In DNA, the CDR3 is TGTGCCAGCAGCTTAGCACGGGAAAGCGACGAGCAGTACTTC.

The chain has TRBV19 and TRBJ1-1; no reliable D call. The CDR3 spans 13 residues. With 4 bases removed from V and 0 bases from J, the gap between germline ends came to 6 bases. Germline lookup yields CDR1 LNHDA and CDR2 SQIVND (reference sequence). As DNA, the CDR3 is TGTGCCAGTAGTACTACGGTGAACACTGAAGCTTTCTTT. As protein: CASSTTVNTEAFF.

The V and J genes are TRBV19 and TRBJ2-3; tentative D call: TRBD2 (6 bases). The length of the CDR3 is 14 residues. CDR1 and CDR2 (germline): LNHDA, SQIVND (reference sequence). V was shortened by 6 bases and J by 4 bases, with 14 bases between the two germline ends. The CDR3 here is CASRASGRADTQYF. The CDR3 DNA reads TGTGCCAGTAGGGCCAGCGGGCGGGCAGATACGCAGTATTTT.